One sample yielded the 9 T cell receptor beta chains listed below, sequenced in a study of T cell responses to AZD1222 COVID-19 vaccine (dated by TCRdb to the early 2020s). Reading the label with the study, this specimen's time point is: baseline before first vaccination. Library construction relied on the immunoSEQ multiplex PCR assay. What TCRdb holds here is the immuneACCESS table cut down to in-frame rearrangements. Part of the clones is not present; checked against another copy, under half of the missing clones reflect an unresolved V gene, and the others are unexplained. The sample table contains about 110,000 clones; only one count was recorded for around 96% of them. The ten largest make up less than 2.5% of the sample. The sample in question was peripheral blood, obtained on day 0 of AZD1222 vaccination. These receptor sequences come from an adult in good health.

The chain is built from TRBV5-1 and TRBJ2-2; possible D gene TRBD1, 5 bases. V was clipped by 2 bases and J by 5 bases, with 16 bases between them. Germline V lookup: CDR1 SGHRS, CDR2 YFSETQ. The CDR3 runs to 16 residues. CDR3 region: CASSFLIQGGTGELFF. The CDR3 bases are TGCGCCAGCAGCTTTCTAATCCAGGGTGGAACCGGGGAGCTGTTTTTT. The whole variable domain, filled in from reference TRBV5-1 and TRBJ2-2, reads KAGVTQTPRYLIKTRGQQVTLSCSPISGHRSVSWYQQTPGQGLQFLFEYFSETQRNKGNFPGRFSGRQFSNSRSEMNVSTLELGDSALYLCASSFLIQGGTGELFFGEGSRLTVL.

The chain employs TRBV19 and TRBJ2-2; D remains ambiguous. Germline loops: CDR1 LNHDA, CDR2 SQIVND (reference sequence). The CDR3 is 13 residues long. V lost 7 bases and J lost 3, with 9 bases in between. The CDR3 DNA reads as TGTGCCAGTATAGCAGGATACACCGGGGAGCTGTTTTTT. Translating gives CASIAGYTGELFF.

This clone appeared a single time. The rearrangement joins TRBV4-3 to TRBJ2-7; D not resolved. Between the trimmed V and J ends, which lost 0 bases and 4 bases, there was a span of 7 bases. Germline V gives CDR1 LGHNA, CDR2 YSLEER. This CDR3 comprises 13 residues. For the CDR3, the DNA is TGCGCCAGCAGCCAAGATTTAGTTTACGAGCAGTACTTC. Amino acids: CASSQDLVYEQYF.

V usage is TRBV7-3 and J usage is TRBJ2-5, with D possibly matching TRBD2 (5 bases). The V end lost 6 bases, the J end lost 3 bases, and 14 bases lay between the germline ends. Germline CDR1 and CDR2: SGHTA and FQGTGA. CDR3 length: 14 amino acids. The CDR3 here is CASRASRYEETQYF. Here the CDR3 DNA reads TGTGCCAGCAGGGCTAGCCGGTACGAAGAGACCCAGTACTTC.

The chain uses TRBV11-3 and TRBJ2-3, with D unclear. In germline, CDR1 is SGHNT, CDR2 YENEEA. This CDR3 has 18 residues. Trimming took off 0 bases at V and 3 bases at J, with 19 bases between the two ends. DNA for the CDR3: TGTGCCAGCAGCTTAGATAGCCTGACCTCCATCCAGACAGATACGCAGTATTTT. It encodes CASSLDSLTSIQTDTQYF.

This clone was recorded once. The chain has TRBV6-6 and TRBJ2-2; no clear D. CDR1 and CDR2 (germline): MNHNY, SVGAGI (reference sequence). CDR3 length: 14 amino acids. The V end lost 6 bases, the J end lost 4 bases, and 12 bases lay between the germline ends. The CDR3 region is CASRKQTTTGELFF. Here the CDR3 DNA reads TGTGCCAGCAGAAAACAGACGACCACCGGGGAGCTGTTTTTT.

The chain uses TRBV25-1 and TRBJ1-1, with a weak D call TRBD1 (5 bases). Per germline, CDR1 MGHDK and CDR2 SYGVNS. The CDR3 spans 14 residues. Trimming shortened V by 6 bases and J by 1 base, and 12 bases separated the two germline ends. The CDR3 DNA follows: TGTGCCAGCAGGGGGGGACCCGGGAACACTGAAGCTTTCTTT. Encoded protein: CASRGGPGNTEAFF.

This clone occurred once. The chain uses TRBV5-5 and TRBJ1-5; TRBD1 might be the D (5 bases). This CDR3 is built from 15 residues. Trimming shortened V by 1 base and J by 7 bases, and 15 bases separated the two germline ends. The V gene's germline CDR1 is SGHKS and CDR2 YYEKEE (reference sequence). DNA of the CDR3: TGTGCCAGCAGCTTGAATGCTGGGGCGAGCCAGCCCCAGCATTTT. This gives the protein CASSLNAGASQPQHF.

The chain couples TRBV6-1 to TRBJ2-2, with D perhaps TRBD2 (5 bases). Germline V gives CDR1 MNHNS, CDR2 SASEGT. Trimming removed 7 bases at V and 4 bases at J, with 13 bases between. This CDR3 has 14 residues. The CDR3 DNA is TGTGCCAGCATCAAAAATCGGGGCACCGGGGAGCTGTTTTTT. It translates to CASIKNRGTGELFF.